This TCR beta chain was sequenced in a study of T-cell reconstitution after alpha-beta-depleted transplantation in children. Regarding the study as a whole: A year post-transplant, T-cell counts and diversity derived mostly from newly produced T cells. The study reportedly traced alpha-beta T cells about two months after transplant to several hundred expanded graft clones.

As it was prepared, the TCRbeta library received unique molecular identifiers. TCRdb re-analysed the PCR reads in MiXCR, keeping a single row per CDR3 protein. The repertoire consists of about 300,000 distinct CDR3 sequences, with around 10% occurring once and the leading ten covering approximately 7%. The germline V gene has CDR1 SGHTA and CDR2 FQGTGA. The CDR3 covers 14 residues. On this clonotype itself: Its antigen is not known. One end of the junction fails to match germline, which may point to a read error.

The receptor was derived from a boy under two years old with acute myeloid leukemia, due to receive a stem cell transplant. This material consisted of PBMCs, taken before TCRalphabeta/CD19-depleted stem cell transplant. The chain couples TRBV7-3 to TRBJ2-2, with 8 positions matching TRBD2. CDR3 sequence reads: CASSLTSGTGELLF. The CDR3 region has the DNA TGTGCCAGCAGCTTAACTAGCGGGACCGGGGAGCTGCTTTTT.